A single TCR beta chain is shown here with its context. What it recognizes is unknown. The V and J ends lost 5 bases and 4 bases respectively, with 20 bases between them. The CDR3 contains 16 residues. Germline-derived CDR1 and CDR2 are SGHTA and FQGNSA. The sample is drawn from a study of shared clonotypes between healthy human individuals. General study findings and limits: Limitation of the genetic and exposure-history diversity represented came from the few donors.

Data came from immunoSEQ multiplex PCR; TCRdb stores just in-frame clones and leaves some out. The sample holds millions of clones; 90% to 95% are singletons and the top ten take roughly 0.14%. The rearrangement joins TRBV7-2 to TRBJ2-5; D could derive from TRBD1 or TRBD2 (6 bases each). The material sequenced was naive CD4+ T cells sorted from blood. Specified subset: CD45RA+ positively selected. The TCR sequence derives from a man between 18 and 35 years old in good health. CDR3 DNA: TGTGCCAGCAGCCCAAACACTGGGGGGCGCTCAGAGACCCAGTACTTC. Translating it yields CASSPNTGGRSETQYF.